The 25 T cell receptor beta chains listed next were all sequenced from one sample in a study of tumor and adjacent non-tumor tissue in lung cancer. This sample's RNA came from whole unsorted tissue. More than 3 cm separated this lung sample from the edge of the tumor. Three rounds of nested PCR, following a modified ARM-PCR protocol, produced the TCRbeta library. TCRdb re-called the multiplex PCR reads with MiXCR, one entry per CDR3 protein. The data contain about 44,000 distinct CDR3 sequences, more than 60% of them seen just once; the ten biggest clones take up around 20%. The sample comprised distant non-tumor lung tissue. All receptors come from a woman in her thirties or forties with non-small cell lung cancer.

The rearrangement links TRBV11-2 to TRBJ2-1; D possibly corresponds to TRBD2 (7 bases). Germline V gene data show CDR1 as SGHAT and CDR2 as FQNNGV. Trimming took off 1 base at V and 7 bases at J, with 23 bases between the two ends. This CDR3 contains 18 residues. CDR3 DNA sequence: TGTGCCAGCAGCTTAGCCCTCTGGTTAGGGGGGGGCATGAATGAGCAGTTCTTC. Translation: CASSLALWLGGGMNEQFF.

In regard to this clonotype: A read error may account for a junction end that differs from germline. The chain has TRBV10-3 and TRBJ2-2; tentatively, D is TRBD1 (7 bases). Germline-derived CDR1 and CDR2 are ENHRY and SYGVKD. This CDR3 contains 16 residues. CDR3 nucleotide sequence: TGTGCCGTCAGTTACGACAGGGACTTGGACGCCGGGGAGCTGTCTTTT. It codes for CAVSYDRDLDAGELSF.

Concerning this clonotype itself: The junction and the germline gene differ at one end; a read error may be behind it. V is TRBV11-2 and J is TRBJ1-3; possibly TRBD1 for D (5 bases). Germline loops: CDR1 SGHAT, CDR2 FQNNGV. The CDR3 has 13 residues. CDR3 sequence reads: CANSWGSGSTIYF. CDR3 DNA sequence: TGTGCCAACAGCTGGGGCTCTGGAAGCACCATATATTTT.

This clonotype was seen more than once but under ten times. The rearrangement joins TRBV7-9 to TRBJ2-3; 9 nucleotides line up with TRBD2. The CDR3 consists of 16 residues. Germline V CDR1 and CDR2: SEHNR, FQNEAQ (reference sequence). Trimming removed 1 base from V and 3 bases from J; junction bases left unmatched: 5. CDR3: CASSLGSGGVTDTQYF. The CDR3 region has the DNA TGTGCCAGCAGCTTAGGTAGCGGGGGAGTGACAGATACGCAGTATTTT.

This clonotype came up a few times. It may be a read error: a sequence one base away is much more abundant. V gene TRBV28 combines with J gene TRBJ2-7; a weak D match, TRBD2 (5 bases). This CDR3 contains 14 residues. V lost 11 bases and J 5 bases, leaving 22 bases between the germline ends. Germline lookup yields CDR1 MDHEN and CDR2 SYDVKM. The CDR3 protein is CASVGRRSFHEQYF. The CDR3 DNA reads TGTGCCTCTGTAGGGCGGAGGAGCTTCCACGAGCAGTACTTC.

A word on this clonotype: Germline and junction disagree at one end, which may indicate a read error. V usage is TRBV6-1 and J usage is TRBJ2-1, with D unresolved. The CDR3 length is 12 residues. Germline CDR1 is MNHNS and CDR2 is SASEGT. The CDR3 DNA follows: TGTGTCAGCACCGCGGCATACAATGAACAGTTCTTC. Its protein product is CVSTAAYNEQFF.

As regards this clonotype: A much larger clone differs from this one at a single base, so this may be a read error. CDR3 sequence reads: CANSYLRESDEQFF. The DNA for the CDR3 is TGTGCCAACAGTTACTTGCGGGAGAGTGATGAGCAGTTCTTC. The V call is TRBV6-6, the J call TRBJ2-1; 7 bases align to TRBD2. The CDR3 contains 14 residues. In germline, CDR1 is MNHNY, CDR2 SVGAGI (reference sequence).

Turning to this clonotype: Being one base from a much bigger clone, this may be a read error. The chain links TRBV30 to TRBJ2-1; 7 bases align to TRBD2. Germline CDR1 reads GTSNPN; CDR2 reads SVGIG (reference sequence). This CDR3 spans 14 amino acids. CDR3 bases: TGTGCCTGGAAGGGCGGGAGTGGGTACAGTGAGCAGTTCTTC. This encodes CAWKGGSGYSEQFF.

The count of this clonotype is one. Just one base apart from a much larger clone, this may be a read error. This sequence joins TRBV4-1 and TRBJ2-4; 11 nucleotides agree with TRBD2. Germline CDR1 and CDR2: MGHRA and YSYEKL. V was pared by 4 bases and J by 3 bases, with 11 bases of the junction left unmatched. There are 18 residues in the CDR3. CDR3 in amino acids: CASSLKPSGGTVKNIQYF. The CDR3 nucleotides are TGCGCCAGCAGCCTTAAGCCTAGCGGGGGGACTGTCAAAAACATTCAGTACTTC.

This clonotype was counted a few times. One end of the junction is discordant with germline, which a read error may explain. The V call is TRBV6-5, the J call TRBJ2-1, with D perhaps assigned TRBD1 or TRBD2 (5 bases each). The germline gives CDR1 MNHEY, CDR2 SVGAGI. This CDR3 spans 14 amino acids. Written as DNA, the CDR3 is TGTGCCAGCAGTCGGACCTCGTGGGACGATGAGCTGTTCTTC. Protein sequence: CASSRTSWDDELFF.

This clonotype has a count of ten or more. This rearrangement joins TRBV29-1 to TRBJ2-1; TRBD1 matches at 10 bases. The CDR3 sequence is 14 residues long. The V gene's germline CDR1 is SQVTM and CDR2 ANQGSEA. V shed 4 bases and J 8 bases; nucleotides not matched to a gene: 8. The CDR3 DNA follows: TGCAGCGTTGTGGGGGACAGGGGTAGGGATGAGCAGTTCTTC. Translated: CSVVGDRGRDEQFF.

On this clonotype itself: A much larger clone differs by one base, so this may be a read error. This CDR3 fails to terminate in the conserved phenylalanine or tryptophan, so it likely reflects a read error. This sequence joins TRBV20-1 and TRBJ2-5; 9 bases match TRBD1. The CDR3 runs to 13 residues. V shed 3 bases and J 1 base; nucleotides not matched to a gene: 0. The germline V gene encodes CDR1 DFQATT and CDR2 SNEGSKA (reference sequence). The CDR3 sequence: CSARTGGQETQYS. CDR3 nucleotide sequence: TGCAGTGCTAGGACAGGGGGCCAAGAGACCCAGTACTCC.

Note on this clonotype: With a much larger clone just one base away, this may be a read error. The chain recombines TRBV5-1 with TRBJ1-5, with TRBD1 as a possible D gene (5 bases). The germline V gene encodes CDR1 SGHRS and CDR2 YFSETQ. V was clipped by 0 bases and J by 9 bases, with 13 bases between them. The CDR3 spans 14 residues. CDR3 amino acids: CASSLALGEGPQHF. As DNA, the CDR3 is TGCGCCAGCAGCTTGGCCTTAGGGGAAGGGCCCCAGCATTTT.

As to this clonotype: The CDR3 carries no conserved terminal phenylalanine or tryptophan, so it likely arises from a read error. The V call is TRBV20-1, the J call TRBJ2-1; 9 nucleotides line up with TRBD2. Germline V gene data show CDR1 as DFQATT and CDR2 as SNEGSKA (reference sequence). CDR3 length: 14 amino acids. CDR3 DNA sequence: TGCAGTGCCACGGCTAGCGGGGCTGGGAATGAACAGTTCTTG. Translation: CSATASGAGNEQFL.

The J gene is TRBJ2-2, the V gene TRBV7-3; D call uncertain. The CDR3 is 13 residues long. Per the germline V gene, CDR1 is SGHTA and CDR2 is FQGTGA. The V end was cut by 5 bases, the J end by 0 bases, with 4 bases between. CDR3 in DNA: TGTGCCAGCAGCCTTACGAACACCGGGGAGCTGTTTTTT. It specifies CASSLTNTGELFF.

In the case of this clonotype: A clone one base away is much larger, so this may be a read error. Since the CDR3 does not end with the conserved phenylalanine or tryptophan, this likely comes from a read error. CDR3 bases: TGTGCCAGCAGCTTAGCGCACGGACAGGGGGCCGAGCAGTACCTC. Translated: CASSLAHGQGAEQYL. J is TRBJ2-7 and V is TRBV7-8; 11 bases line up with TRBD1. The CDR3 is 15 residues long. V lost 0 bases to trimming and J lost 6 bases; unmatched junction nucleotides: 4. Germline V CDR1 and CDR2: SGHVS, FQNEAQ.

A note on this clonotype: This may arise from a read error, as a much more abundant clone is one base away. V gene TRBV30 combines with J gene TRBJ1-2; possibly TRBD1 for D (6 bases). Looked up from germline, CDR1 is GTSNPN and CDR2 is SVGIG (reference sequence). The V end lost 3 bases, the J end lost 2 bases, and 16 bases lay between the germline ends. The CDR3 spans 15 residues. CDR3 sequence reads: CAWSAFDRWNYGYTF. For the CDR3, the DNA is TGTGCCTGGAGCGCCTTCGACAGGTGGAACTATGGCTACACCTTC.

On this clonotype: It may be a read error: a sequence one base away is much more abundant. In DNA form, the CDR3 reads TGCAGTGCTAGATGGACCACCGGGGAGCGGTTTTTT. It is translated as CSARWTTGERFF. The rearrangement links TRBV20-1 to TRBJ2-2; D perhaps matches TRBD2 (5 bases). This CDR3 has 12 amino acids. Germline values: CDR1 DFQATT, CDR2 SNEGSKA (reference sequence).

Regarding this clonotype: A much bigger clone sits one base away, suggesting this may be a read error. The chain has TRBV10-2 and TRBJ2-7; unclear D gene. There are 16 residues in the CDR3. Trimming removed 3 bases from V and 0 bases from J, with 15 bases in between. Germline values: CDR1 WSHSY, CDR2 SAAADI. The CDR3 loop is CASSDYLQSNSYEQYF. CDR3 nucleotides: TGCGCCAGCAGTGATTATTTACAAAGTAACTCCTACGAGCAGTACTTC.

In this sample, this clonotype turned up many times. This chain connects TRBV20-1 to TRBJ1-5; 7 bases match TRBD1. Germline CDR1 DFQATT, CDR2 SNEGSKA (reference sequence). This CDR3 spans 15 amino acids. V trimming: 0 bases; J trimming: 6 bases; junction bases outside the gene matches: 8. CDR3 protein: CSARDRAGGGQPQHF. The CDR3 bases are TGCAGTGCTAGAGATCGGGCAGGGGGGGGTCAGCCCCAGCATTTT.

Concerning this clonotype itself: At one of its ends the junction is not consistent with the germline gene, which may arise from a read error. The rearrangement uses TRBV29-1 and TRBJ2-1; a possible D gene is TRBD1 (7 bases). The CDR3 is 14 amino acids. Germline V gene sequence: CDR1 SQVTM, CDR2 ANQGSEA. The CDR3 region has the DNA TGCAGCCTTGCTGCGGGACAGATCTACAATGACCAGTTCTTC. As protein: CSLAAGQIYNDQFF.

This chain joins TRBV1 and TRBJ2-1; the D call in the table, TRBD1, was not verified against the DNA. TRBV1 is an annotated pseudogene. The CDR3 runs to 17 residues. CDR3 nucleotide sequence: TGCACCGTCAGCCAAGAGACCACGGGAATCTCCTACAATGAGCAGTTCTTC. Translated: CTVSQETTGISYNEQFF.

This chain connects TRBV11-2 to TRBJ2-7, with D perhaps TRBD1 (5 bases). Germline V gives CDR1 SGHAT, CDR2 FQNNGV. The CDR3 spans 12 residues. CDR3 bases: TGTGTCAACAGCTTAGGGGCAAGTAGTCAGTACTTC. Translated: CVNSLGASSQYF.

V usage is TRBV6-5 and J usage is TRBJ1-1; no definite D call. The CDR3 length is 13 residues. Between the trimmed V and J ends, which lost 10 bases and 8 bases, there was a span of 20 bases. CDR1 and CDR2 (germline): MNHEY, SVGAGI. CDR3 sequence reads: CANNNRPAQEAFF. CDR3 in DNA: TGTGCCAACAACAATAGGCCAGCTCAAGAAGCTTTCTTT.

This clonotype turned up a few times. The V gene is TRBV11-2, the J gene TRBJ2-7; D ambiguous. This CDR3 has 13 residues. The germline V gene has CDR1 SGHAT and CDR2 FQNNGV. CDR3 residues: CASSFGPAKEQYV. CDR3 sequence (DNA): TGTGCCAGCAGCTTTGGTCCGGCGAAGGAGCAGTATGTC.